Listed here are 5 T cell receptor beta chains from one sample, sequenced in a study of CD8 T cells in Susac syndrome. With random hexamers, roughly 0.45 to 1 ug RNA was reverse transcribed. TCRdb re-derived calls from the immunoSEQ multiplex PCR reads in MiXCR, one entry per CDR3 protein. The table has around 90,000 distinct CDR3 sequences, roughly 96% seen once. The source material was CD8+ T cells from PBMCs. All receptors come from a human donor with Susac syndrome.

This chain connects TRBV20-1 to TRBJ2-7; no reliable D call. The CDR3 loop spans 15 amino acids. The germline V gene encodes CDR1 DFQATT and CDR2 SNEGSKA (reference sequence). V shed 1 base and J shed 3 bases, with 16 bases lying between them. In nucleotides, the CDR3 is TGCAGTGCTAGAGCCGGGCGGCCGACCCTCTACGAGCAGTACTTC. It translates to CSARAGRPTLYEQYF.

The V gene is TRBV5-1, the J gene TRBJ1-1; TRBD1 might be the D (6 bases). Germline-derived CDR1 and CDR2 are SGHRS and YFSETQ. Deletions cut 0 bases from V and 1 base from J, with 16 bases between. This CDR3 comprises 17 residues. The DNA for the CDR3 is TGCGCCAGCAGCTTGGCCCCGGGGGCAGGCGGGAACACTGAAGCTTTCTTT. The encoded protein is CASSLAPGAGGNTEAFF. Filled out from reference TRBV5-1 and TRBJ1-1, the complete variable domain reads KAGVTQTPRYLIKTRGQQVTLSCSPISGHRSVSWYQQTPGQGLQFLFEYFSETQRNKGNFPGRFSGRQFSNSRSEMNVSTLELGDSALYLCASSLAPGAGGNTEAFFGQGTRLTVV.

V is TRBV5-6 and J is TRBJ1-1; 8 nucleotides line up with TRBD1. V lost 4 bases, J lost 5 bases, and 13 bases stayed unmatched. The CDR3 consists of 16 residues. Germline values: CDR1 SGHDT, CDR2 YYEEEE. The CDR3 DNA is TGTGCCAGCAGCCCCCCCTTTAGGACAGGGAGGACTGAAGCTTTCTTT. This codes for CASSPPFRTGRTEAFF.

The gene calls are TRBV27 and TRBJ2-3; 8 bases map to TRBD2. Germline lookup yields CDR1 MNHEY and CDR2 SMNVEV (reference sequence). Trimming took 3 bases from V and 3 from J; bases not matched to a gene: 2. This CDR3 contains 14 residues. The CDR3 DNA reads as TGTGCCAGCAGTTTTGGACTAGCTACAGATACGCAGTATTTT. Amino acid sequence: CASSFGLATDTQYF.

The rearrangement links TRBV9 to TRBJ2-2; a possible D gene is TRBD1 (5 bases). CDR3 length: 16 amino acids. Germline-derived CDR1 and CDR2 are SGDLS and YYNGEE. The germline V and J ends were trimmed by 0 bases and 2 bases, with 11 bases remaining between them. CDR3 in DNA: TGTGCCAGCAGCGTAGCGGGCAGGGTAAACACCGGGGAGCTGTTTTTT. Translated, it gives CASSVAGRVNTGELFF.